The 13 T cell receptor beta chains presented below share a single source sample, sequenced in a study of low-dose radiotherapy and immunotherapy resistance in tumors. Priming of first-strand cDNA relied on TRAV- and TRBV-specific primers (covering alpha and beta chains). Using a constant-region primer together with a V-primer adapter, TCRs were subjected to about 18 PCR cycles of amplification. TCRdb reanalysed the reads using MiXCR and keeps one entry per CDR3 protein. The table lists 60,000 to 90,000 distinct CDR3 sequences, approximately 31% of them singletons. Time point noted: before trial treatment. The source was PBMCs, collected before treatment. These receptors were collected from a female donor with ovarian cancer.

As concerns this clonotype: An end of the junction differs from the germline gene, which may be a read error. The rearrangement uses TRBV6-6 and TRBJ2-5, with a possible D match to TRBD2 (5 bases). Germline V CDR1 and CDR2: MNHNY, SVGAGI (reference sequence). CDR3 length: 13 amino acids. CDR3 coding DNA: TGTACCAGCAGTCCGCTGTCCCGGGGTGAGCAGTACTTC. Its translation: CTSSPLSRGEQYF.

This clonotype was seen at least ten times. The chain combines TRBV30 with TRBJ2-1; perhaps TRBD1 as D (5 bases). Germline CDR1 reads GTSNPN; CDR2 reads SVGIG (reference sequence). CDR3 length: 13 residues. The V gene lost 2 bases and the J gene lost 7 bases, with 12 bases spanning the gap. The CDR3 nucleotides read TGTGCCTGGAGTCTGGTTAAGGGGAATGAGCAGTTCTTC. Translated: CAWSLVKGNEQFF. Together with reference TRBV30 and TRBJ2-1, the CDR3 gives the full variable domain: SQTIHQWPATLVQPVGSPLSLECTVEGTSNPNLYWYRQAAGRGLQLLFYSVGIGQISSEVPQNLSASRPQDRQFILSSKKLLLSDSGFYLCAWSLVKGNEQFFGPGTRLTVL.

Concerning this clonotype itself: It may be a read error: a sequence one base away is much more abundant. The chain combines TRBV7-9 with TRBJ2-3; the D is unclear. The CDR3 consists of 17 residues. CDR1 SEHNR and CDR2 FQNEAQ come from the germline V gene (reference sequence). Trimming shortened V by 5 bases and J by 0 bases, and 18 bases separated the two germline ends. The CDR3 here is CASSPKSRRPSTDTQYF. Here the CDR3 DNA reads TGTGCCAGCAGCCCAAAAAGCCGGAGACCCAGCACAGATACGCAGTATTTT. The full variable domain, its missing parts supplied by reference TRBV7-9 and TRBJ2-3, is DTGVSQNPRHKITKRGQNVTFRCDPISEHNRLYWYRQTLGQGPEFLTYFQNEAQLEKSRLLSDRFSAERPKGSFSTLEIQRTEQGDSAMYLCASSPKSRRPSTDTQYFGPGTRLTVL.

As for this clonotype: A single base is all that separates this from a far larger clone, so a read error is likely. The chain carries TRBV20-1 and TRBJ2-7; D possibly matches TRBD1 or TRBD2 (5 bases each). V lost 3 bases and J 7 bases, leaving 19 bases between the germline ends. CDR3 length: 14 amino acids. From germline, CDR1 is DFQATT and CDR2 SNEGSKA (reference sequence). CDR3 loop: CSASIPRGTREQYF. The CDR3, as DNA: TGCAGTGCTAGTATCCCGAGGGGAACACGTGAGCAGTACTTC.

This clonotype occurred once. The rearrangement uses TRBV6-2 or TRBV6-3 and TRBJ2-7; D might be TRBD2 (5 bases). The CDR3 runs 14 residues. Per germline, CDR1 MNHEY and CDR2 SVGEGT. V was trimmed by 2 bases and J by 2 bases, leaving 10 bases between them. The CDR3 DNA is TGTGCCAGCAGTTACGGTGGGAGCCCCTACGAGCAGTACTTC. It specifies CASSYGGSPYEQYF.

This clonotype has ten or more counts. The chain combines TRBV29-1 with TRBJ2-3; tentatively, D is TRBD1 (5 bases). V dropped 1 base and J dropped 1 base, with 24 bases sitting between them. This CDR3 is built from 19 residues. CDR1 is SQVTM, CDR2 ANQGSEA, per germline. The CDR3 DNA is TGCAGCGTTGAAGGTCTAGGTCGTCTAGGACAACATGGCACAGATACGCAGTATTTT. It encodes CSVEGLGRLGQHGTDTQYF.

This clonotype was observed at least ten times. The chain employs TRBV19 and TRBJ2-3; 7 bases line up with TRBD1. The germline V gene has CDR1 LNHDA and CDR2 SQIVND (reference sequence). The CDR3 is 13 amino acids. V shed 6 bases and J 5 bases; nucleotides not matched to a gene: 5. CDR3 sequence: CASREQGEDTQYF. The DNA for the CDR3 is TGTGCCAGTAGGGAGCAGGGGGAAGATACGCAGTATTTT.

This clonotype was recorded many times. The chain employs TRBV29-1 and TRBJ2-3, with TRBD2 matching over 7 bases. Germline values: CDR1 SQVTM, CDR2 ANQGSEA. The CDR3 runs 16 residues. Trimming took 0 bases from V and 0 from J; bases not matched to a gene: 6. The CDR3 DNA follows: TGCAGCGTTGAAGATCTGTCTAGCGGAAGCACAGATACGCAGTATTTT. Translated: CSVEDLSSGSTDTQYF.

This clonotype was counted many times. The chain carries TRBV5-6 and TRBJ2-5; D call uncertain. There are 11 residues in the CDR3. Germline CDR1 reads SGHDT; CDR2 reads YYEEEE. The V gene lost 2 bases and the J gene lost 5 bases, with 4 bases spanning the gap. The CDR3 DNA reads TGTGCCAGCAGCTTTATGGAGACCCAGTACTTC. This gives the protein CASSFMETQYF.

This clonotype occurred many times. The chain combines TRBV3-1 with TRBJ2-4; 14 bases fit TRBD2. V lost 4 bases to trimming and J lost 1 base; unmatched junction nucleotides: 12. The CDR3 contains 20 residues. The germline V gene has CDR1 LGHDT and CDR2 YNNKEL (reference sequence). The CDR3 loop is CASSRRDVWTSGGAKNIQYF. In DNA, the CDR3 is TGTGCCAGCAGCCGCCGGGACGTCTGGACTAGCGGGGGGGCCAAAAACATTCAGTACTTC.

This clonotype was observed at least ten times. CDR3 coding DNA: TGCAGTGCTAGAAGAGGGCAGGGATCCCCTGAAGCTTTCTTT. It translates to CSARRGQGSPEAFF. The chain has TRBV20-1 and TRBJ1-1, with TRBD1 as a possible D gene (5 bases). Germline V gives CDR1 DFQATT, CDR2 SNEGSKA (reference sequence). This CDR3 has 14 residues. V was trimmed by 2 bases and J by 6 bases, leaving 16 bases between them.

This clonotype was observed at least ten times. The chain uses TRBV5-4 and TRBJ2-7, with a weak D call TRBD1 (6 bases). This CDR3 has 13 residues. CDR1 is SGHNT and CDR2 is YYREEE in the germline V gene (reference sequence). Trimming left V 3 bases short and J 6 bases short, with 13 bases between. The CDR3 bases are TGTGCCAGCAGCTCTACAGGGTTGTCCGAGCAGTACTTC. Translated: CASSSTGLSEQYF.

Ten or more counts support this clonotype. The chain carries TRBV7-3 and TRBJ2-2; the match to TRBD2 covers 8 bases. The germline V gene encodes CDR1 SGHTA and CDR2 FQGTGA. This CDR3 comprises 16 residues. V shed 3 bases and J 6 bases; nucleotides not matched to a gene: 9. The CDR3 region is CASSFSAGGIPGELFF. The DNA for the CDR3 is TGTGCCAGCAGCTTTTCTGCGGGAGGAATCCCCGGGGAGCTGTTTTTT.